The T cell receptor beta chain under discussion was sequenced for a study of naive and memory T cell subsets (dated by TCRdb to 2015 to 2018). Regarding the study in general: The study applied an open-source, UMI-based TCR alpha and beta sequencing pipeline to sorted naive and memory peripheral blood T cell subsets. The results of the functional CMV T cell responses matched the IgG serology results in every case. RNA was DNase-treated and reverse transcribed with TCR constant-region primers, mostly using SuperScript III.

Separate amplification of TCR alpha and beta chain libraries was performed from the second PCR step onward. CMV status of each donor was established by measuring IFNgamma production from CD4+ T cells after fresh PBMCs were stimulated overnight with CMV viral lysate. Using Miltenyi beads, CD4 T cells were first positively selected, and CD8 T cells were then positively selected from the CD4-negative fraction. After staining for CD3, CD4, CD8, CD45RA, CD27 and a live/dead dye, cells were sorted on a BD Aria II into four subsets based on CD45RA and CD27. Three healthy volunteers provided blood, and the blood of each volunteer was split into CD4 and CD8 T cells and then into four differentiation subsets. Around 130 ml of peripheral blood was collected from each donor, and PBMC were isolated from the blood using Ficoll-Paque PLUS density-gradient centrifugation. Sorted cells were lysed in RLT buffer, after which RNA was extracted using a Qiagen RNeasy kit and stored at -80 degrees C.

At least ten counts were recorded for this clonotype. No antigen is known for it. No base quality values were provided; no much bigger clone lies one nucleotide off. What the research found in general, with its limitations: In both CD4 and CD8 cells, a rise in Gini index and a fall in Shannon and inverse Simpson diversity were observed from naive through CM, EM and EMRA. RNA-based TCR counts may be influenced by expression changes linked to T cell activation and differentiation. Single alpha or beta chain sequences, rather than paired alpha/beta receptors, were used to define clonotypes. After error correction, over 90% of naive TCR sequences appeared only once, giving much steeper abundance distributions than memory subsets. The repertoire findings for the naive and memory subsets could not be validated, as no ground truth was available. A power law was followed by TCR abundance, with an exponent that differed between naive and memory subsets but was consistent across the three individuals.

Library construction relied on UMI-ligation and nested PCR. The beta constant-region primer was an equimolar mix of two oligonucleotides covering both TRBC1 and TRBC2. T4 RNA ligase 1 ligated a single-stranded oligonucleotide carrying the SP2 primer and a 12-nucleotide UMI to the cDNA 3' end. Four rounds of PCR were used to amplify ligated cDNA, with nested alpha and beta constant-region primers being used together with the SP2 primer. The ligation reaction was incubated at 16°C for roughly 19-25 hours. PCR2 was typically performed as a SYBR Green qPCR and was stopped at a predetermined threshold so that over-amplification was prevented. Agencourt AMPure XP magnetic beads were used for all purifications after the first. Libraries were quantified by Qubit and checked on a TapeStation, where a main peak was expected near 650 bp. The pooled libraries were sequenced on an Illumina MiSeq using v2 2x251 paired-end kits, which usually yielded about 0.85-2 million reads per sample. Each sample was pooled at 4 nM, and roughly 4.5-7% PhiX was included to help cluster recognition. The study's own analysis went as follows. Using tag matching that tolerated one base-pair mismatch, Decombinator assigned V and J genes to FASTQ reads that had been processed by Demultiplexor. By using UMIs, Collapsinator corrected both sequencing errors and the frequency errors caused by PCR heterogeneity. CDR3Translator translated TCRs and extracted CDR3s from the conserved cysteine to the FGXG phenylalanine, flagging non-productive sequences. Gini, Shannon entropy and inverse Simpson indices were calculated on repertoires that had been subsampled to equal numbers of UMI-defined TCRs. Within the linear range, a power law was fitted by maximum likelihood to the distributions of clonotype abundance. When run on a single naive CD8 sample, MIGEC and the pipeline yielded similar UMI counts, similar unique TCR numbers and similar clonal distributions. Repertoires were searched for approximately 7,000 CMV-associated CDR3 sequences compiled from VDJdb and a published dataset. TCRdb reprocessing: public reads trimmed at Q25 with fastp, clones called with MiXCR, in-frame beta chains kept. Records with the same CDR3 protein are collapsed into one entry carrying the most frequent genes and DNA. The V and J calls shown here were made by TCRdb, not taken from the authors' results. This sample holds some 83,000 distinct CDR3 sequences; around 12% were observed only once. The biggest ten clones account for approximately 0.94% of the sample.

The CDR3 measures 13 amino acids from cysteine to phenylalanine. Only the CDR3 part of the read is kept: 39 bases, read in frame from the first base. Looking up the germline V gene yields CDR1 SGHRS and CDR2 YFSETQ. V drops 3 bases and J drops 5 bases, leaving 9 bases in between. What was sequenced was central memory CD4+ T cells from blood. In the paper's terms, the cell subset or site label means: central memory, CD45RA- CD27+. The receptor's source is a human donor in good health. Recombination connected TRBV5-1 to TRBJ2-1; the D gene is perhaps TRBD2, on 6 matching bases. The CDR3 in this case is CASSYSGNNEQFF. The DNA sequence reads TGCGCCAGCAGCTATAGCGGCAACAATGAGCAGTTCTTC.